This TCR beta chain was recovered during a study of blood T cell repertoires in COVID-19 (dated by TCRdb to 2018 to 2021). About the full investigation: Collaborator samples came from the United States, Italy and Spain and covered acute and convalescent phases of COVID-19. Sample metadata almost always included a de-identified subject ID, COVID-19 status, age in years and sex. Samples were obtained from the ongoing ImmuneRACE study (first 160 participants) and from over 1,000 subjects provided by 6 global collaborators. Subjects who had been exposed to COVID-19, were actively infected with it, or had recovered from it provided the deeply sampled blood TCRbeta repertoires that made up the dataset. Where available, HLA class I and class II types were taken from metadata supplied by the sample provider and were not determined by assay-based typing. A freely available public database, intended as a resource for researchers studying the immune response to SARS-CoV-2, is where the repertoires were released. The prospective study material was composed of cDNA or gDNA derived from T cells, B-cell-depleted T cells, or PBMCs. What the research found in general, with its limitations: The quantity of clinical and demographic metadata differed by source and by participant and was supplied without curation.

In regard to this clone: The antigen it binds to is not known. Base qualities are missing; no much larger clone stands one base away.

Whole blood was collected in K2EDTA tubes by collaborating institutions according to the institutions' own protocols. For TCRbeta analysis, collaborators shipped samples as frozen whole blood, isolated PBMCs, or DNA extracted from either of those sample types. The immunoSEQ Assay, a bias-controlled multiplex PCR, was used to amplify TCRbeta CDR3 regions from genomic DNA. The authors' pipeline ran thus. The number of nucleated cells in each sample was estimated from the amplification of reference gene primers within the assay. To quantify the absolute abundance of each unique TCRbeta CDR3 rearrangement, sequence reads were collapsed and filtered. Productive Simpson clonality was computed per sample as the square root of Simpson's diversity index over productive rearrangements. What TCRdb holds here is the immuneACCESS table cut down to in-frame rearrangements. Part of the clones is not present; checked against another copy, under half of the missing clones reflect an unresolved V gene, and the others are unexplained. V, J and clone size were drawn from that table, and D and trimming were deduced from the DNA. The sample records about 16,000 clones, roughly 81% of which are singletons. The ten largest account for over 7.5% of the sample.

The sample was peripheral blood. The sequence came from a man aged 55 to 70 with acute or convalescent COVID-19.

The bases read TGTGCCAGCAGCGTCGGCGGTGGAAGTGAAAAACTGTTTTTT. Translated, it gives CASSVGGGSEKLFF. The rearranged segments are TRBV9 and TRBJ1-4, with the D gene uncertain. Between the V and J ends, shortened by 2 bases and 7 bases respectively, the junction contains 12 bases. The CDR3 has 14 amino acids, counting the end cysteine and phenylalanine. Only the CDR3 part of the read is kept: 42 bases, read in frame from the first base. Looking up the germline V gene yields CDR1 SGDLS and CDR2 YYNGEE.